This T cell receptor (beta chain) was identified in a study of T cell responses to AZD1222 COVID-19 vaccine. Generated by immunoSEQ multiplex PCR, the TCRdb table keeps only in-frame clones and is missing some. The sample consists of roughly 99,000 clones, around 90% of them appearing once. General study results and limits: Unmutated variant regions are reportedly targeted by nearly half of spike-specific TCRs. Spike-specific TCR repertoires showed rising breadth and depth after two AZD1222 doses. No day 14 peak samples; only post-peak repertoires were characterized.

This clone was counted a few times. What it binds is unknown. J lost 0 bases, V lost 6 bases, and 8 bases had no gene match. This CDR3 is built from 16 residues. The germline V gene encodes CDR1 MDHEN and CDR2 SYDVKM. Here the sequenced sample was peripheral blood, taken on day 0 of AZD1222 vaccination. The chain recombines TRBV28 with TRBJ1-3; 7 bases align to TRBD1. The sequence derives from an adult in good health. CDR3 sequence reads: CASRDRDSHSGNTIYF. The DNA for the CDR3 is TGTGCCAGCAGGGACCGGGACAGTCACTCTGGAAACACCATATATTTT. The full variable domain, rest sourced from reference TRBV28 and TRBJ1-3, is DVKVTQSSRYLVKRTGEKVFLECVQDMDHENMFWYRQDPGLGLRLIYFSYDVKMKEKGDIPEGYSVSREKKERFSLILESASTNQTSMYLCASRDRDSHSGNTIYFGEGSWLTVV.